Following are 2 T cell receptor beta chains from one sample sequenced in a study of T cell responses to AZD1222 COVID-19 vaccine. Profiling relied on immunoSEQ multiplex PCR, and the TCRdb table lists in-frame clones only, not all of them. The data show 160,000 or so clones, 94% seen once. Sequenced here: peripheral blood, sampled 28 days after the second AZD1222 dose. All receptors come from an adult who received the AZD1222 COVID-19 vaccine.

V is TRBV9 and J is TRBJ1-5; 9 bases map to TRBD1. This CDR3 has 15 residues. Germline V gene lookup returns CDR1 SGDLS and CDR2 YYNGEE. V was pared by 3 bases and J by 6 bases, with 7 bases of the junction left unmatched. CDR3 region: CASSAGQGFGQPQHF. The DNA of the CDR3 is TGTGCCAGCAGCGCCGGACAGGGGTTTGGTCAGCCCCAGCATTTT.

This clone was seen a few times. The rearrangement links TRBV6-2 or TRBV6-3 to TRBJ1-3, with TRBD1 matching over 8 bases. V dropped 5 bases and J dropped 3; count of bases not matched to a gene: 9. This CDR3 contains 16 residues. CDR1 MNHEY and CDR2 SVGEGT come from the germline V gene. The CDR3 DNA reads TGTGCCAGCAGTCCAGGACAGGGAGGTGTTGGAAACACCATATATTTT. Its translation is CASSPGQGGVGNTIYF.